These T cell receptor beta chains were read from a single sample in a study of Graves' ophthalmopathy and Graves' hyperthyroidism. Each CDR3 protein is one row after TCRdb ran MiXCR on the multiplex PCR reads. Among over 650,000 distinct CDR3 sequences, under 50% were seen once, and the ten largest hold 2.5% to 3.5%. Sequences were obtained from peripheral blood. The receptors were sampled from an adult man with Graves' ophthalmopathy. Both conserved end residues are part of each CDR3. The order of the fields is V gene, CDR3 length, D gene, J gene, CDR3 protein. The D gene is left open where the match is weak.

TRBV4-2	14	.	TRBJ1-5	CASSHPGQNQPQHF
TRBV2	12	TRBD1	TRBJ1-2	CASPGTGRGYTF
TRBV2	13	TRBD1	TRBJ1-2	CASRNGQGYGNTF
TRBV10-3	13	TRBD1	TRBJ2-5	CAISDRGTGNQYF
TRBV6-2/TRBV6-3	11	.	TRBJ2-7	CASSYQGEQYF
TRBV11-2	14	.	TRBJ1-1	CASSLGGSYTEAFF
TRBV7-9	15	.	TRBJ2-2	CASSYSSGGHGELFF
TRBV2	9	.	TRBJ2-6	CASSEDLTF
TRBV11-2	16	TRBD2	TRBJ2-5	CASSSPSGRPGETQYF
TRBV2	13	.	TRBJ1-5	CATREDSNQPQHF
TRBV20-1	15	.	TRBJ1-5	CSARDLGSNNQPQHF
TRBV10-3	13	.	TRBJ1-5	CASTIMGNQPQHF
TRBV11-2	15	TRBD2	TRBJ2-7	CASSVPLAGAYEQYF
TRBV7-3	13	.	TRBJ1-2	CASSFQGGYGYTF
TRBV5-1	15	.	TRBJ2-1	CASSLGASSYNEQFF
TRBV5-1	15	.	TRBJ1-2	CASSSGLDANYGYTF